Below are 22 T cell receptor beta chains sequenced from a single sample in a study of tumor and adjacent non-tumor tissue in lung cancer (dated by TCRdb to the late 2010s). The protocol used for the library was multiplex PCR. Instrument on record: Illumina HiSeq 2500. Following protocols modified from ARM-PCR, the researchers constructed TCRbeta libraries through three rounds of nested PCR with primers (Table S4). TCRdb cleaned the public reads at Q25 with fastp, built clones with MiXCR and kept in-frame beta chains. CDR3 protein duplicates are merged, each entry listing the most common genes and DNA. This sample lists some 70,000 distinct CDR3 sequences; 65% to 75% were detected once. 25% to 35% of the sample is in the top ten clones. RNA was isolated from bulk unsorted tissue, and RNA quality was assessed with a NanoDrop ND-1000 and an Agilent 2100. For the normal lung samples, distant non-tumor tissue was collected more than 3 cm away from the tumor edge.

Sequencing was carried out using distant non-tumor lung tissue. All receptors come from a woman aged 50 to 60 with non-small cell lung cancer.

The V call is TRBV4-3, the J call TRBJ2-3; 8 bases are a match to TRBD2. Germline V lookup: CDR1 LGHNA, CDR2 YSLEER. This CDR3 contains 18 residues. V lost 0 bases, J lost 12 bases, and 20 bases stayed unmatched. The CDR3 coding sequence is TGCGCCAGCAGCCAAGATTTGCCCACTACTAGCGGCACAGATGCACAGTATTTT. It is translated as CASSQDLPTTSGTDAQYF.

This chain connects TRBV20-1 to TRBJ2-7, with D unclear. Germline CDR1 reads DFQATT; CDR2 reads SNEGSKA (reference sequence). The CDR3 loop spans 11 amino acids. The ends were cut back, 0 bases at V and 3 bases at J, with 3 bases in the middle. CDR3 amino acids: CSARDSYEQYF. The CDR3 DNA follows: TGCAGTGCTAGAGATAGCTACGAGCAGTACTTC.

About this clonotype: A much larger clone differs by one base, so this may be a read error. The chain carries TRBV20-1 and TRBJ2-1, with 9 positions matching TRBD2. The CDR3 consists of 14 residues. Germline CDR1 is DFQATT and CDR2 is SNEGSKA (reference sequence). For the CDR3, the DNA is TGCAGTGCTCATAGCGGGAGTAGGGGTAATGAGCAGCTCTTC. This encodes CSAHSGSRGNEQLF.

Turning to this clonotype: Its ends do not fully match the called genes, so a read error is possible. The V and J genes are TRBV7-8 and TRBJ1-1; the D is unclear. Germline CDR1 SGHVS, CDR2 FQNEAQ. This CDR3 region has 14 residues. For the CDR3, the DNA is TGTACCAGCAGCTTAGATATGTTGGAGACTGAAGCTTTCTTT. It is translated as CTSSLDMLETEAFF. The complete variable domain, with remaining parts taken from reference TRBV7-8 and TRBJ1-1, reads GAGVSQSPRYKVAKRGQDVALRCDPISGHVSLFWYQQALGQGPEFLTYFQNEAQLDKSGLPSDRFFAERPEGSVSTLKIQRTQQEDSAVYLCTSSLDMLETEAFFGQGTRLTVV.

This clonotype was seen at least ten times. The chain links TRBV20-1 to TRBJ2-1, with D possibly being TRBD1 or TRBD2 (5 bases each). V dropped 2 bases and J dropped 5 bases, with 7 bases sitting between them. The V gene's germline CDR1 is DFQATT and CDR2 SNEGSKA (reference sequence). The CDR3 has 12 amino acids. The CDR3 DNA reads as TGCAGTGCTAGAAGGGACGACAATGAGCAGTTCTTC. As protein: CSARRDDNEQFF.

The chain joins TRBV21-1 to TRBJ1-1; TRBD1, as called in the table, went unchecked against the DNA. TRBV21-1 is classified as a pseudogene. The CDR3 consists of 11 residues. Here the CDR3 DNA reads TGTGCCAGCAGAGGGACAGACGAAGCTTTCTTT. It codes for CASRGTDEAFF.

Concerning this clonotype itself: Since a much larger clone is just one base distant, this may be a read error. V is TRBV11-2 and J is TRBJ2-1, with 11 bases matching TRBD2. Germline values: CDR1 SGHAT, CDR2 FQNNGV. The CDR3 contains 17 residues. CDR3 coding DNA: TGTGCCGGCAGCTTAGAGCTAGCGGGAGGCTCCTACAATGGGCAGTTCTTC. Translation: CAGSLELAGGSYNGQFF.

Concerning this clonotype itself: A much larger clonotype is one base distant, so this may be a read error. The rearrangement uses TRBV5-5 and TRBJ1-1; no clear D gene. The germline CDR1 and CDR2 sequences are SGHKS and YYEKEE (reference sequence). The CDR3 totals 16 residues. CDR3 bases: TGTGCCAGCGGCTTGGTCGGGAGTCTAATGAACACTGAAGCTTTCTTT. Translated: CASGLVGSLMNTEAFF. Complete variable domain (other parts from reference TRBV5-5 and TRBJ1-1): DAGVTQSPTHLIKTRGQQVTLRCSPISGHKSVSWYQQVLGQGPQFIFQYYEKEERGRGNFPDRFSARQFPNYSSELNVNALLLGDSALYLCASGLVGSLMNTEAFFGQGTRLTVV.

This clonotype was detected ten times or more. The chain employs TRBV20-1 and TRBJ1-4, with D possibly being TRBD1 (5 bases). The CDR3 is 13 amino acids. Germline V CDR1 and CDR2: DFQATT, SNEGSKA (reference sequence). The V end was cut by 6 bases, the J end by 7 bases, with 15 bases between. This chain's CDR3 is CSALVGGTEKLFF. In DNA, the CDR3 is TGCAGTGCCCTGGTCGGGGGGACTGAAAAACTGTTTTTT.

This clonotype was seen repeatedly, ten times or more. This sequence joins TRBV4-3 and TRBJ2-1; D is unresolved. CDR3 length: 17 residues. V was cut by 0 bases and J by 7 bases, with 19 bases left in between. Looked up from germline, CDR1 is LGHNA and CDR2 is YSLEER. Written as DNA, the CDR3 is TGCGCCAGCAGCCAAGATTATGCTCCCGCCGTGGGAAATGAGCAGTTCTTC. It encodes CASSQDYAPAVGNEQFF.

Turning to this clonotype: At one of its ends the junction is not consistent with the germline gene, which may arise from a read error. The chain employs TRBV4-2 and TRBJ2-1; no firm D call. The CDR3 has 17 residues. The germline CDR1 and CDR2 sequences are LGHNA and YNFKEQ. CDR3 protein: CASSQEPGESNNNGQFF. The CDR3 DNA follows: TGTGCCAGCAGCCAAGAGCCAGGCGAGAGTAACAACAATGGGCAGTTCTTC.

The J gene is TRBJ2-1, the V gene TRBV29-1, with a weak D call TRBD2 (5 bases). CDR1 and CDR2 (germline): SQVTM, ANQGSEA. The V end lost 6 bases, the J end lost 6 bases, and 12 bases lay between the germline ends. This CDR3 is built from 12 residues. CDR3 in amino acids: CSVGRGINEQFF. The CDR3 DNA follows: TGCAGCGTGGGGAGAGGGATCAATGAGCAGTTCTTC.

In the case of this clonotype: No DNA is shown, since the ends of the CDR3 on it are uncertain; the CDR3 is the one TCRdb lists. V usage is TRBV4-3 and J usage is TRBJ2-6; TRBD1, the D gene given by the table, was not confirmed from the DNA. The CDR3 sequence runs 20 residues, both termini included. Germline V gene sequence: CDR1 LGHNA, CDR2 YSLEER. The CDR3 reads CANSQDQFGTGAPGANVLIF.

This clonotype was seen a handful of times. The chain joins TRBV5-6 to TRBJ1-1; perhaps TRBD1 as D (6 bases). The CDR3 contains 14 residues. Germline CDR1 reads SGHDT; CDR2 reads YYEEEE. V dropped 4 bases and J dropped 4 bases, with 14 bases sitting between them. The CDR3 protein is CASSLYREGTEAFF. DNA of the CDR3: TGTGCCAGCAGCCTTTACAGGGAGGGCACTGAAGCTTTCTTT.

Concerning this clonotype: A read error may account for a junction end that differs from germline. The chain has TRBV11-2 and TRBJ2-6, with D perhaps TRBD1 (5 bases). Germline V CDR1 and CDR2: SGHAT, FQNNGV. This CDR3 has 17 amino acids. CDR3 in DNA: TGTGGCAGCAGCTTGACAAACAGGAGCTCTGGGGCCAACGTCCTGACTTTC. Protein: CGSSLTNRSSGANVLTF. The whole variable domain, filled in from reference TRBV11-2 and TRBJ2-6, reads EAGVAQSPRYKIIEKRQSVAFWCNPISGHATLYWYQQILGQGPKLLIQFQNNGVVDDSQLPKDRFSAERLKGVDSTLKIQPAKLEDSAVYLCGSSLTNRSSGANVLTFGAGSRLTVL.

Remarks on this clonotype: The junction departs from germline at one end; a sequencing error may be responsible. The chain links TRBV12-3 or TRBV12-4 to TRBJ2-7; tentatively, D is TRBD2 (6 bases). The CDR3 is 10 amino acids. The CDR3 DNA sequence: TGCGCCAGCGGAGGGCCCGAGCAGCACTTC. As protein: CASGGPEQHF.

This clonotype was detected ten times or more. The rearrangement links TRBV4-1 to TRBJ2-7, with 8 bases lining up with TRBD2. V dropped 0 bases and J dropped 7; count of bases not matched to a gene: 14. The CDR3 has 17 residues. Germline CDR1 MGHRA, CDR2 YSYEKL. The CDR3 spells CASSQDTIGRAWREQYF. CDR3 in DNA: TGCGCCAGCAGCCAAGATACCATCGGGAGGGCCTGGCGGGAGCAGTACTTC.

Details on this clonotype: This CDR3 fails to terminate in the conserved phenylalanine or tryptophan, so it likely reflects a read error. The chain links TRBV20-1 to TRBJ2-1, with D perhaps matching TRBD1 or TRBD2 (6 bases each). V was clipped by 5 bases and J by 10 bases, with 24 bases between them. This CDR3 contains 15 residues. Germline CDR1 DFQATT, CDR2 SNEGSKA (reference sequence). CDR3 sequence reads: CSAQGPSERAREQFC. The CDR3 DNA is TGCAGTGCTCAGGGGCCTAGCGAGAGGGCACGAGAGCAGTTCTGC.

Comment on this clonotype: The junction and the germline gene differ at one end; a read error may be behind it. This rearrangement joins TRBV6-1 to TRBJ2-3; D perhaps matches TRBD1 (6 bases). The V gene's germline CDR1 is MNHNS and CDR2 SASEGT. The CDR3 is made up of 16 amino acids. The CDR3 sequence: CTSRSEIDRSTDTQYF. Written as DNA, the CDR3 is TGTACCAGCAGATCGGAGATAGACAGGAGCACAGATACGCAGTATTTT.

Concerning this clonotype itself: This sequence may be a read error, since a much larger clone differs from it by one base. The chain couples TRBV20-1 to TRBJ2-1; D unresolved. CDR3 length: 14 amino acids. V lost 2 bases to trimming and J lost 5 bases, with 13 bases between them. CDR1 and CDR2 (germline): DFQATT, SNEGSKA (reference sequence). CDR3 nucleotides: TGCAGTGCTAGAAGTTATTCTGGGGACAATGAGCAGTTCTTC. Translation: CSARSYSGDNEQFF.

Of note for this clonotype: One end of the junction does not line up with germline, which may come from a read error. The CDR3 reads CVSGRGQGQDGYSF. As DNA, the CDR3 is TGTGTCAGCGGCCGCGGACAGGGGCAGGATGGCTACTCCTTC. The chain is built from TRBV6-2 or TRBV6-3 and TRBJ1-2, with TRBD1 identical over 9 bases. Germline V gives CDR1 MNHEY, CDR2 SVGEGT. The CDR3 length is 14 residues.

The chain combines TRBV4-1 with TRBJ2-7, with D unresolved. This CDR3 region has 15 residues. Looked up from germline, CDR1 is MGHRA and CDR2 is YSYEKL. V gave up 11 bases and J gave up 4 bases, with 24 bases separating them. CDR3 nucleotides: TGCGCCTGCTGCCAAGGAACCCACTCCTCGTACGAGCAGTACTTC. Translation: CACCQGTHSSYEQYF.